A single sample gave rise to the 29 T cell receptor beta chains below, sequenced in a study of T cells in Graves' hyperthyroidism and ophthalmopathy. Regions amplified from RNA transcripts were the TCR beta CDR3 regions. First-round RT-PCR with HTBI primers amplified the TCR CDR3 region. Each CDR3 protein is one row after TCRdb ran MiXCR on the multiplex PCR reads. This table holds roughly 500,000 distinct CDR3 sequences, under 25% found once. Sequencing was carried out using blood. Every receptor here comes from a woman aged 65 to 85 with Graves' ophthalmopathy.

This clonotype was observed a handful of times. J is TRBJ2-2 and V is TRBV7-3, with D tentatively TRBD1 or TRBD2 (5 bases each). With 5 bases removed from V and 1 base from J, the gap between germline ends came to 14 bases. Looked up from germline, CDR1 is SGHTA and CDR2 is FQGTGA. This CDR3 comprises 16 residues. The CDR3 coding sequence is TGTGCCAGCAGCCGCTGGGACGGAAAGAACACCGGGGAGCTGTTTTTT. Residues: CASSRWDGKNTGELFF.

The chain has TRBV19 and TRBJ2-2, with D possibly matching TRBD2 (5 bases). The length of the CDR3 is 14 residues. From germline, CDR1 is LNHDA and CDR2 SQIVND (reference sequence). Trimming shortened V by 5 bases and J by 7 bases, and 14 bases separated the two germline ends. Here the CDR3 DNA reads TGTGCCAGTAGTCAACTTCCCCGGGGCGGGGAGCTGTTTTTT. It yields the protein CASSQLPRGGELFF.

This clonotype was found many times. The chain uses TRBV28 and TRBJ1-2, with D possibly matching TRBD1 (5 bases). CDR1 is MDHEN and CDR2 is SYDVKM in the germline V gene. The germline V and J ends were trimmed by 1 base and 8 bases, with 17 bases remaining between them. This CDR3 contains 15 residues. The CDR3 reads CASSLSGVRRGGYTF. The DNA for the CDR3 is TGTGCCAGCAGTTTATCCGGTGTCAGGCGGGGCGGCTACACCTTC.

This clonotype was detected ten times or more. This chain connects TRBV12-5 to TRBJ1-1; a possible D gene is TRBD1 (6 bases). CDR3 length: 12 amino acids. With 3 bases removed from V and 11 bases from J, the gap between germline ends came to 13 bases. The germline V gene has CDR1 LGHNT and CDR2 FRNRAP. CDR3 sequence: CASGFLGGRAFF. The CDR3 DNA is TGTGCTAGTGGTTTTTTGGGGGGCCGTGCTTTCTTT.

The V call is TRBV6-1, the J call TRBJ1-4; no clear D. Per germline, CDR1 MNHNS and CDR2 SASEGT. The CDR3 consists of 14 residues. The V end was cut by 5 bases, the J end by 7 bases, with 14 bases between. CDR3 coding DNA: TGTGCCAGCAGTCCACAACCAGGAGGTGAAAAACTGTTTTTT. This translates into CASSPQPGGEKLFF.

This clonotype has at least ten counts. The chain links TRBV6-5 to TRBJ1-1; D might be TRBD1 (5 bases). The germline V gene has CDR1 MNHEY and CDR2 SVGAGI. V was shortened by 2 bases and J by 8 bases, with 18 bases between the two germline ends. The CDR3 has 15 amino acids. The CDR3 is CASSYERGPNHEAFF. DNA for the CDR3: TGTGCCAGCAGTTACGAGCGGGGCCCGAACCACGAAGCTTTCTTT.

This clonotype was seen repeatedly, ten times or more. V is TRBV28 and J is TRBJ2-7, with 9 bases identical to TRBD1. Looked up from germline, CDR1 is MDHEN and CDR2 is SYDVKM. This CDR3 has 17 amino acids. The V gene end was trimmed by 5 bases and the J gene end by 6 bases; junction bases not matched to a gene: 17. CDR3 residues: CASSLLPGTGKGFEQYF. DNA for the CDR3: TGTGCCAGCAGTCTCCTCCCCGGGACAGGGAAGGGTTTCGAGCAGTACTTC. Variable domain in full (rest from reference TRBV28 and TRBJ2-7): DVKVTQSSRYLVKRTGEKVFLECVQDMDHENMFWYRQDPGLGLRLIYFSYDVKMKEKGDIPEGYSVSREKKERFSLILESASTNQTSMYLCASSLLPGTGKGFEQYFGPGTRLTVT.

This clonotype was counted a few times. This chain connects TRBV27 to TRBJ2-1; 12 positions match TRBD2. The V gene's germline CDR1 is MNHEY and CDR2 SMNVEV (reference sequence). J gave up 7 bases and V 4 bases, and 8 bases lay outside the gene matches. The CDR3 contains 16 residues. CDR3 region: CASSSTSGRNRNEQFF. The CDR3 nucleotides are TGTGCCAGCAGTTCGACTAGCGGGAGAAATAGGAATGAGCAGTTCTTC.

This clonotype showed up just a few times. V usage is TRBV6-1 and J usage is TRBJ1-2, with D perhaps matching TRBD1 (6 bases). CDR1 MNHNS and CDR2 SASEGT come from the germline V gene. Trimming removed 6 bases from V and 6 bases from J, with 14 bases in between. The CDR3 sequence is 13 residues long. CDR3 in amino acids: CASRRDTPDGYTF. CDR3 nucleotides: TGTGCCAGCAGGCGGGACACCCCTGATGGCTACACCTTC.

This clonotype has only a few counts. The chain links TRBV6-1 to TRBJ1-6; D gene unclear. Trimming took off 5 bases at V and 8 bases at J, with 13 bases between the two ends. Germline V gene data show CDR1 as MNHNS and CDR2 as SASEGT. The CDR3 spans 14 residues. CDR3 coding DNA: TGTGCCAGCAGTCCACAAAGGGTGGATTCACCCCTCCACTTT. Translated: CASSPQRVDSPLHF.

A few counts support this clonotype. This chain uses TRBV7-2 with TRBJ2-1; 12 nucleotides agree with TRBD2. Germline-derived CDR1 and CDR2 are SGHTA and FQGNSA. The CDR3 spans 12 residues. V lost 8 bases to trimming and J lost 12 bases; unmatched junction nucleotides: 5. DNA for the CDR3: TGTGCCAGCGCGACTAGCGGGAGTGGGCAGTTCTTC. Translating gives CASATSGSGQFF.

This clonotype showed up just a few times. The chain is built from TRBV5-1 and TRBJ1-4; 7 bases are shared with TRBD1. V lost 4 bases to trimming and J lost 3 bases; unmatched junction nucleotides: 6. Germline assignment: CDR1 SGHRS and CDR2 YFSETQ. The CDR3 has 15 amino acids. CDR3 region: CASSDRQGSNEKLFF. The CDR3 coding sequence is TGCGCCAGCAGCGACCGACAGGGATCTAATGAAAAACTGTTTTTT.

This clonotype was picked up a small number of times. Being one base from a much bigger clone, this may be a read error. As DNA, the CDR3 is TGTGCCAGCAGCTTGAACAGGAACTATGGCTACACCTTC. Its protein is CASSLNRNYGYTF. V is TRBV7-8 and J is TRBJ1-2, with D possibly matching TRBD1 (5 bases). The CDR3 is 13 residues long. The V end lost 3 bases, the J end lost 2 bases, and 7 bases lay between the germline ends. Per germline, CDR1 SGHVS and CDR2 FQNEAQ.

The chain combines TRBV27 with TRBJ2-7; 10 nucleotides match TRBD2. J gave up 2 bases and V 4 bases, and 2 bases lay outside the gene matches. The CDR3 has 14 residues. Germline V gives CDR1 MNHEY, CDR2 SMNVEV (reference sequence). CDR3 in amino acids: CASSSGTSAYEQYF. The DNA of the CDR3 is TGTGCCAGCAGTTCCGGGACTAGCGCCTACGAGCAGTACTTC.

This clonotype has more than one count but fewer than ten. The genes are TRBV5-1 and TRBJ2-3, with TRBD2 identical over 7 bases. J was trimmed by 5 bases and V by 1 base; bases with no gene match: 7. The CDR3 contains 15 residues. CDR1 and CDR2 (germline): SGHRS, YFSETQ. As DNA, the CDR3 is TGCGCCAGCAGCTTGTCTCGGGCTAGCGGAGATACGCAGTATTTT. It specifies CASSLSRASGDTQYF.

The chain joins TRBV12-3 or TRBV12-4 to TRBJ2-7; no reliable D call. CDR3 length: 15 amino acids. Trimming removed 2 bases at V and 0 bases at J, with 11 bases between. The CDR3 sequence is CASSLLGWSSYEQYF. The DNA of the CDR3 is TGTGCCAGCAGTTTACTTGGCTGGAGCTCCTACGAGCAGTACTTC.

The rearrangement links TRBV30 to TRBJ2-2, with 9 bases lining up with TRBD2. This CDR3 region has 15 residues. Germline CDR1 and CDR2: GTSNPN and SVGIG (reference sequence). V dropped 5 bases and J dropped 6; count of bases not matched to a gene: 10. The CDR3 loop is CAWGPGLAKPGELFF. DNA of the CDR3: TGTGCCTGGGGTCCGGGACTAGCCAAACCCGGGGAGCTGTTTTTT.

CDR3 DNA: TGTGCCAGCAGCTTGACAGGGGGTAGGAGCACAGATACGCAGTATTTT. As protein: CASSLTGGRSTDTQYF. V and J are TRBV5-5 and TRBJ2-3, with TRBD1 identical over 8 bases. CDR1 is SGHKS and CDR2 is YYEKEE in the germline V gene (reference sequence). The CDR3 runs to 16 residues. V lost 1 base to trimming and J lost 0 bases; unmatched junction nucleotides: 4.

This clonotype was seen only a few times. The chain uses TRBV11-2 and TRBJ1-6; 7 bases are shared with TRBD1. The CDR3 spans 16 residues. Per germline, CDR1 SGHAT and CDR2 FQNNGV. V lost 4 bases to trimming and J lost 8 bases; unmatched junction nucleotides: 11. The CDR3 sequence: CASSSHRGLTDSPLHF. DNA of the CDR3: TGTGCCAGCAGCTCGCACAGGGGTCTCACGGATTCACCCCTCCACTTT.

This chain links TRBV5-4 with TRBJ2-7, with 8 bases matching TRBD2. Trimming took 0 bases from V and 4 from J; bases not matched to a gene: 6. The germline V gene encodes CDR1 SGHNT and CDR2 YYREEE (reference sequence). The CDR3 is 15 residues long. Here the CDR3 DNA reads TGTGCCAGCAGCTTGGTTGTAGCGGGACAATACGAGCAGTACTTC. This translates into CASSLVVAGQYEQYF.

The chain uses TRBV15 and TRBJ2-7; D call uncertain. The CDR3 is 16 amino acids. CDR1 is LNHNV and CDR2 is YYDKDF in the germline V gene (reference sequence). V lost 6 bases and J lost 0, with 18 bases in between. The CDR3 here is CATSKGRPWSSYEQYF. Here the CDR3 DNA reads TGTGCCACCAGTAAAGGACGGCCCTGGAGCTCCTACGAGCAGTACTTC.

There are a few counts of this clonotype. This chain uses TRBV7-9 with TRBJ1-1; no definite D call. Germline V gives CDR1 SEHNR, CDR2 FQNEAQ (reference sequence). V lost 1 base and J lost 6, with 9 bases in between. There are 13 residues in the CDR3. For the CDR3, the DNA is TGTGCCAGCAGCTTAGAAGGGAAGCCTGAAGCTTTCTTT. Translated, it gives CASSLEGKPEAFF.

The chain links TRBV20-1 to TRBJ2-5, with 8 bases fitting TRBD1. The trim removed 6 bases at V and 6 bases at J, leaving 9 bases unmatched. Germline lookup yields CDR1 DFQATT and CDR2 SNEGSKA (reference sequence). The CDR3 consists of 13 residues. In DNA form, the CDR3 reads TGCAGTGCCGACAGGGGTTATAGCAAGACCCAGTACTTC. Protein product: CSADRGYSKTQYF.

V gene TRBV28 combines with J gene TRBJ2-4; 7 bases are shared with TRBD1. From germline, CDR1 is MDHEN and CDR2 SYDVKM. The CDR3 runs 13 residues. Losses at the gene ends were 10 bases for V and 3 bases for J; bases not matched to a gene: 6. The DNA for the CDR3 is TGTGCCACCCAGACAGGGTTCAAAAACATTCAGTACTTC. Translating it yields CATQTGFKNIQYF.

This chain uses TRBV6-1 with TRBJ2-1; the match to TRBD2 covers 11 bases. The CDR3 is 17 amino acids. The germline CDR1 and CDR2 sequences are MNHNS and SASEGT. V dropped 2 bases and J dropped 7; count of bases not matched to a gene: 10. In nucleotides, the CDR3 is TGTGCCAGCAGTGAAAAATTTAGCGGGAGGGGCGGAAATGAGCAGTTCTTC. Translated, it gives CASSEKFSGRGGNEQFF.

V usage is TRBV5-1 and J usage is TRBJ1-1; D remains ambiguous. The V and J ends lost 5 bases and 6 bases respectively, with 17 bases between them. The germline V gene has CDR1 SGHRS and CDR2 YFSETQ. CDR3 length: 14 amino acids. As DNA, the CDR3 is TGCGCCAGCAGTCACGAGCGGCCCACCGCTGAAGCTTTCTTT. Its protein is CASSHERPTAEAFF.

The chain employs TRBV6-7 and TRBJ2-3; D unresolved. TRBV6-7 has ORF status, its function being uncertain. This CDR3 spans 14 amino acids. Trimming cost V 5 bases and J 1 base, with 10 bases left between them. The CDR3 spells CASSDASGTDTQYF. The CDR3 DNA is TGTGCCAGCAGTGACGCATCCGGCACAGATACGCAGTATTTT.

This clonotype was detected only a few times. V is TRBV5-5 and J is TRBJ2-3; 9 bases fit TRBD2. The CDR3 sequence is 18 residues long. The V gene's germline CDR1 is SGHKS and CDR2 YYEKEE (reference sequence). J was trimmed by 0 bases and V by 2 bases; bases with no gene match: 10. The CDR3 nucleotides are TGTGCCAGCAGCTTAGGAGCGGGAGGACGCGCTAGCACAGATACGCAGTATTTT. This encodes CASSLGAGGRASTDTQYF.

The CDR3 sequence is CSAGGRSSGNTIYF. The CDR3 nucleotides are TGCAGTGCCGGGGGGAGGTCCTCTGGAAACACCATATATTTT. This chain connects TRBV20-1 to TRBJ1-3, with D possibly TRBD1 on 5 matching bases. Germline V lookup: CDR1 DFQATT, CDR2 SNEGSKA (reference sequence). This CDR3 has 14 amino acids. V gave up 6 bases and J gave up 0 bases, with 12 bases separating them.